This T cell receptor beta chain was documented in a study of blood T cell repertoires in COVID-19 (dated by TCRdb to the early 2020s). At the level of the whole study: Collaborator samples came from the United States, Italy and Spain and covered acute and convalescent phases of COVID-19. The prospective study material was composed of cDNA or gDNA derived from T cells, B-cell-depleted T cells, or PBMCs. Subjects who had been exposed to COVID-19, were actively infected with it, or had recovered from it provided the deeply sampled blood TCRbeta repertoires that made up the dataset. The repertoires were released in a freely available public database meant as a resource for research on the immune response to SARS-CoV-2. Samples were obtained from the ongoing ImmuneRACE study (first 160 participants) and from 950 to 1,500 subjects provided by 6 global collaborators. A de-identified subject ID, COVID-19 status, age in years and sex were almost always included in the sample metadata. Where HLA class I and class II types were available, the types were taken from metadata supplied by the sample provider, not from assay-based typing. What the work shows at the level of the full study, not this receptor alone: The quantity of clinical and demographic metadata differed by source and by participant and was supplied without curation.

Taken from cysteine to phenylalanine, the CDR3 has 15 residues. The entry retains the CDR3 DNA only, 45 bases that are in frame from base 1. The junction shows trimming of 5 bases on V and 6 bases on J, and the gene matches do not reach 7 bases of it. The germline V gene yields SGHVS for CDR1 and FNYEAQ for CDR2. On this clone: Its antigen remains unidentified. No base quality information exists; no much larger clone differs at one position.

Whole blood was collected in K2EDTA tubes by collaborating institutions according to the institutions' own protocols. For TCRbeta analysis, collaborator samples were shipped as frozen whole blood, as isolated PBMCs, or as DNA extracted from either sample type. The immunoSEQ Assay, a bias-controlled multiplex PCR, was used to amplify TCRbeta CDR3 regions from genomic DNA. In the authors' own workflow: Nucleated cell counts per sample were estimated from amplification of reference gene primers within the assay. To quantify the absolute abundance of each unique TCRbeta CDR3 rearrangement, sequence reads were collapsed and filtered. For each sample, productive Simpson clonality was calculated by taking the square root of Simpson's diversity index across productive rearrangements. TCRdb retrieved this table from immuneACCESS and kept in-frame rearrangements only. Not all clones are present; in checked studies, unresolved V genes account for under half, and no reason is known for the remainder. Clonal size and the V and J genes are those of that table, whereas D and trimming came from the DNA. For this sample there are 210,000 or so clones; almost 90% appear just once. The top ten constitute roughly 2.5% of the sample.

This TCR derives from a woman aged 60-75 years with acute or convalescent COVID-19. The sample was peripheral blood. This receptor chain uses TRBV7-6 and TRBJ1-5; 10 central nucleotides agree with TRBD1. The encoded CDR3 is CASSPGTGESQPQHF. The DNA reads TGTGCCAGCAGCCCCGGGACAGGGGAAAGTCAGCCCCAGCATTTT.